Presented here are 30 T cell receptor beta chains from one specimen sequenced in a study of blood T cell repertoires in COVID-19. Assay: immunoSEQ multiplex PCR; the TCRdb copy retains only in-frame clones and omits some. The sample holds under 250,000 clones; 65% to 85% are singletons and the top ten take more than 1.5%. Sequenced: peripheral blood. These receptors all come from a woman aged 40 to 50 who had recovered from COVID-19.

The CDR3 reads CASSLLAVREQYF. CDR3 nucleotide sequence: TGTGCCAGCAGTTTATTGGCTGTCCGTGAGCAGTACTTC. The chain recombines TRBV27 with TRBJ2-7; no clear D gene. Germline V gene lookup returns CDR1 MNHEY and CDR2 SMNVEV (reference sequence). This CDR3 contains 13 residues. Trimming removed 1 base at V and 7 bases at J, with 11 bases between.

V gene TRBV2 combines with J gene TRBJ2-7, with TRBD1 identical over 8 bases. From germline, CDR1 is SNHLY and CDR2 FYNNEI. CDR3 length equals 15 residues. V was clipped by 2 bases and J by 2 bases; unmatched bases: 5. CDR3 coding DNA: TGTGCCAGCAGTGAATGGGACAGGAGCACCTACGAGCAGTACTTC. Amino acid sequence: CASSEWDRSTYEQYF.

The chain combines TRBV6-2 or TRBV6-3 with TRBJ2-5; TRBD1 agrees at 8 bases. CDR3 size: 14 residues. V lost 4 bases and J lost 4; bases outside the gene matches: 5. The germline V gene encodes CDR1 MNHEY and CDR2 SVGEGT. The CDR3 sequence is CASSSLTGAETQYF. The DNA of the CDR3 is TGTGCCAGCAGTTCTTTGACAGGGGCAGAGACCCAGTACTTC.

This clone was seen once. This sequence joins TRBV2 and TRBJ1-6; D is undetermined. The CDR3 has 15 amino acids. V lost 4 bases, J lost 1 base, and 8 bases lay in between. The V gene's germline CDR1 is SNHLY and CDR2 FYNNEI. The CDR3 region has the DNA TGTGCCAGCAGTGGGGCCAGGTCCTATAATTCACCCCTCCACTTT. It yields the protein CASSGARSYNSPLHF.

V usage is TRBV9 and J usage is TRBJ1-2; maybe TRBD1 (6 bases). Trimming pared 0 bases from V and 3 bases from J, leaving 15 bases between. CDR3 length: 16 residues. Germline CDR1 and CDR2: SGDLS and YYNGEE. The chain's CDR3 is CASSVDASQGYYGYTF. The CDR3 nucleotides read TGTGCCAGCAGCGTAGATGCATCACAGGGTTACTATGGCTACACCTTC.

The chain links TRBV4-1 to TRBJ2-3; 9 bases align to TRBD1. CDR1 is MGHRA, CDR2 YSYEKL, per germline. Trimming cost V 6 bases and J 3 bases; bases outside gene matches: 13. The CDR3 is made up of 17 amino acids. This chain's CDR3 is CASRRSLQGAPTDTQYF. CDR3 nucleotides: TGCGCCAGCAGGCGAAGCCTACAGGGGGCTCCGACAGATACGCAGTATTTT.

This chain connects TRBV11-2 to TRBJ1-4; 7 bases agree with TRBD1. The V and J ends lost 2 bases and 6 bases, in that order; junction bases with no gene match: 6. This CDR3 region has 15 residues. Germline V gene data show CDR1 as SGHAT and CDR2 as FQNNGV. The CDR3 here is CASSLMRGRDEKLFF. CDR3 DNA sequence: TGTGCCAGCAGCTTAATGAGGGGGCGGGATGAAAAACTGTTTTTT.

The gene calls are TRBV18 and TRBJ2-7, with a possible D match to TRBD2 (5 bases). The germline CDR1 and CDR2 sequences are KGHSH and LQKENI. This CDR3 contains 16 residues. Between the trimmed V and J ends, which lost 2 bases and 1 base, there was a span of 15 bases. CDR3 region: CASSPDDLAGSYEQYF. The DNA of the CDR3 is TGTGCCAGCTCACCAGACGATCTAGCTGGGTCCTACGAGCAGTACTTC.

This chain joins TRBV28 and TRBJ2-7; tentatively, D is TRBD1 (6 bases). From germline, CDR1 is MDHEN and CDR2 SYDVKM. The CDR3 is made up of 12 amino acids. Trimming shortened V by 8 bases and J by 1 base, and 9 bases separated the two germline ends. For the CDR3, the DNA is TGTGCCAGCCTCGGACAGTCCTACGAGCAGTACTTC. It yields the protein CASLGQSYEQYF.

J is TRBJ1-5 and V is TRBV6-5; 10 bases agree with TRBD1. V shed 7 bases, J shed 3 bases, and the junction held 6 bases outside the gene matches. Germline CDR1 reads MNHEY; CDR2 reads SVGAGI. The CDR3 is 15 residues long. CDR3 loop: CASTPDRGTNQPQHF. CDR3 coding DNA: TGTGCCAGCACTCCGGACAGGGGGACCAATCAGCCCCAGCATTTT.

The chain combines TRBV20-1 with TRBJ2-5; a possible D gene is TRBD1 (5 bases). CDR3 length: 11 residues. V was pared by 3 bases and J by 14 bases, with 16 bases between. Germline CDR1 is DFQATT and CDR2 is SNEGSKA (reference sequence). The CDR3 loop reads CSARPTAAPYF. The CDR3 DNA reads as TGCAGTGCTAGGCCGACAGCCGCCCCTTACTTC.

The chain recombines TRBV4-1 with TRBJ1-2; TRBD1 matches at 7 bases. The CDR3 extends over 15 amino acids. V was pared by 0 bases and J by 3 bases, with 4 bases of the junction left unmatched. CDR1 and CDR2 (germline): MGHRA, YSYEKL. In nucleotides, the CDR3 is TGCGCCAGCAGCCAAGATTGGGACAGCGACTATGGCTACACCTTC. This sequence encodes CASSQDWDSDYGYTF.

About this clone itself: Other nucleotide sequences in the sample specify the same CDR3. The rearrangement uses TRBV24-1 and TRBJ2-3; 8 bases are a match to TRBD1. V shed 5 bases and J 3 bases; nucleotides not matched to a gene: 3. This CDR3 is built from 14 residues. Germline V gene lookup returns CDR1 KGHDR and CDR2 SFDVKD. The CDR3 protein is CATSGQGRTDTQYF. In DNA form, the CDR3 reads TGTGCCACCAGTGGACAGGGGAGGACAGATACGCAGTATTTT.

The chain couples TRBV6-5 to TRBJ2-7; possible D gene TRBD1, 5 bases. The CDR3 length is 13 residues. Deletions cut 5 bases from V and 2 bases from J, with 10 bases between. Germline CDR1 reads MNHEY; CDR2 reads SVGAGI. For the CDR3, the DNA is TGTGCCAGCAGTCAGGACAACCCCTACGAGCAGTACTTC. Translated, it gives CASSQDNPYEQYF.

This rearrangement joins TRBV30 to TRBJ1-5, with D possibly matching TRBD1 (5 bases). The CDR3 spans 15 residues. V lost 0 bases and J lost 2, with 11 bases in between. CDR1 is GTSNPN and CDR2 is SVGIG in the germline V gene (reference sequence). The CDR3 is CAWSVRVGGNQPQHF. In DNA form, the CDR3 reads TGTGCCTGGAGTGTCAGGGTCGGTGGCAATCAGCCCCAGCATTTT.

This chain joins TRBV5-1 and TRBJ2-1; weak D call: TRBD1 (6 bases). The germline V gene encodes CDR1 SGHRS and CDR2 YFSETQ. CDR3 size: 15 residues. The V and J ends lost 4 bases and 0 bases respectively, with 11 bases between them. CDR3 sequence reads: CASSPDRPSYNEQFF. CDR3 sequence (DNA): TGCGCCAGCAGCCCGGACAGACCCTCCTACAATGAGCAGTTCTTC.

V gene TRBV12-3 or TRBV12-4 combines with J gene TRBJ1-2; the D gene is possibly TRBD1 (6 bases). The CDR3 runs 13 residues. Trimming shortened V by 2 bases and J by 10 bases, and 14 bases separated the two germline ends. Written as DNA, the CDR3 is TGTGCCAGCAGTTTAATGCAGGGGTTCGACTACACCTTC. Protein: CASSLMQGFDYTF.

The chain employs TRBV12-3 or TRBV12-4 and TRBJ2-1; TRBD2 matches 11 bases. J was trimmed by 7 bases and V by 5 bases; bases with no gene match: 1. The CDR3 loop spans 13 amino acids. Here the CDR3 reads CASSGLAGNEQFF. CDR3 nucleotide sequence: TGTGCCAGCAGTGGACTAGCGGGTAATGAGCAGTTCTTC.

For the CDR3, the DNA is TGTGCCTGGAGTGGATCGAGGAATTCACCCCTCCACTTT. Its protein product is CAWSGSRNSPLHF. The chain couples TRBV30 to TRBJ1-6; D call uncertain. The CDR3 sequence is 13 residues long. CDR1 is GTSNPN, CDR2 SVGIG, per germline (reference sequence). Deletions cut 1 base from V and 7 bases from J, with 8 bases between.

This clone appeared a single time. The chain couples TRBV6-4 to TRBJ2-2; 9 bases are a match to TRBD2. The CDR3 sequence is 16 residues long. V lost 2 bases and J lost 0; bases outside the gene matches: 1. The germline V gene has CDR1 MRHNA and CDR2 SNTAGT. The CDR3 loop reads CASSDLAGSNTGELFF. DNA for the CDR3: TGTGCCAGCAGTGACCTAGCGGGGTCGAACACCGGGGAGCTGTTTTTT.

J is TRBJ1-2 and V is TRBV18; D ambiguous. V gave up 0 bases and J gave up 3 bases, with 17 bases separating them. In germline, CDR1 is KGHSH, CDR2 LQKENI. The CDR3 extends over 17 amino acids. CDR3 nucleotide sequence: TGTGCCAGCTCACCACCGAGTACGGTACCTTTCTACTATGGCTACACCTTC. Translating it yields CASSPPSTVPFYYGYTF.

J is TRBJ2-5 and V is TRBV6-5; D uncertain. V was shortened by 6 bases and J by 5 bases, with 13 bases between the two germline ends. CDR3 length: 13 residues. Germline loops: CDR1 MNHEY, CDR2 SVGAGI. CDR3 bases: TGTGCCAGCAGCCCCCCCTACCGGGAGACCCAGTACTTC. This gives the protein CASSPPYRETQYF.

The chain combines TRBV28 with TRBJ2-1; TRBD2 aligns across 8 bases. The CDR3 extends over 19 amino acids. Trimming removed 2 bases from V and 2 bases from J; junction bases left unmatched: 14. The germline V gene has CDR1 MDHEN and CDR2 SYDVKM. CDR3 nucleotide sequence: TGTGCCAGCAGTTTAGGATGGTTGGGCGGGGGGCCAACCTACAATGAGCAGTTCTTC. Protein: CASSLGWLGGGPTYNEQFF. Supplemented by reference TRBV28 and TRBJ2-1, the full variable domain reads DVKVTQSSRYLVKRTGEKVFLECVQDMDHENMFWYRQDPGLGLRLIYFSYDVKMKEKGDIPEGYSVSREKKERFSLILESASTNQTSMYLCASSLGWLGGGPTYNEQFFGPGTRLTVL.

The gene calls are TRBV2 and TRBJ1-6; weak D call: TRBD1 (6 bases). The germline V gene has CDR1 SNHLY and CDR2 FYNNEI. The V and J ends lost 3 bases and 7 bases respectively, with 10 bases between them. The CDR3 totals 14 residues. The CDR3 here is CASSEVTGNSPLHF. The CDR3 DNA follows: TGTGCCAGCAGTGAGGTTACAGGGAATTCACCCCTCCACTTT.

The rearrangement uses TRBV10-3 and TRBJ2-2, with 7 bases matching TRBD1. Germline trimming cut 7 bases from V and 4 bases from J; bases unmatched to any gene: 3. The germline gives CDR1 ENHRY, CDR2 SYGVKD. The CDR3 spans 13 residues. The CDR3 nucleotides read TGTGCCATCACAGGGGGTCCCACCGGGGAGCTGTTTTTT. This translates into CAITGGPTGELFF.

The rearrangement joins TRBV4-2 to TRBJ1-6, with 8 bases aligning to TRBD1. CDR1 and CDR2 from the germline V gene are LGHNA and YNFKEQ. This CDR3 has 14 residues. Trimming at V came to 4 bases and at J to 5 bases, leaving 1 base not matched to a gene. The DNA for the CDR3 is TGTGCCAGCAGCCCGACAGGGGATAATTCACCCCTCCACTTT. Protein: CASSPTGDNSPLHF.

There are a few counts of this clone. The chain couples TRBV21-1 to TRBJ2-5; the table's D gene call, TRBD1, was not cross checked with the DNA. TRBV21-1 is a pseudogene segment. The CDR3 contains 14 residues. The CDR3 coding sequence is TGTGCCAGCAGCAAAGGACAGGGGATAGAGACCCAGTACTTC. Its translation is CASSKGQGIETQYF.

The chain couples TRBV9 to TRBJ1-1; 7 nucleotides line up with TRBD1. The CDR3 consists of 15 residues. Germline V CDR1 and CDR2: SGDLS, YYNGEE. V trimming: 3 bases; J trimming: 5 bases; junction bases outside the gene matches: 10. CDR3 nucleotides: TGTGCCAGCAGCGCCGACAGGGAAATGAGAACTGAAGCTTTCTTT. Amino acids: CASSADREMRTEAFF. Supplemented by reference TRBV9 and TRBJ1-1, the full variable domain reads DSGVTQTPKHLITATGQRVTLRCSPRSGDLSVYWYQQSLDQGLQFLIQYYNGEERAKGNILERFSAQQFPDLHSELNLSSLELGDSALYFCASSADREMRTEAFFGQGTRLTVV.

This chain connects TRBV7-9 to TRBJ2-1, with TRBD2 matching 8 bases. The V segment lost 1 base and the J segment 1 base; nucleotides outside the gene matches: 6. The CDR3 length is 17 residues. CDR1 and CDR2 (germline): SEHNR, FQNEAQ (reference sequence). In DNA, the CDR3 is TGTGCCAGCAGCTTAGGTAGCGTAGCGGGGTCCTACAATGAGCAGTTCTTC. Its translation is CASSLGSVAGSYNEQFF.

With respect to this clone: The same CDR3 is also encoded by other DNA sequences in this sample. The chain has TRBV28 and TRBJ2-1, with TRBD1 matching over 9 bases. Trimming at V came to 6 bases and at J to 6 bases, leaving 12 bases not matched to a gene. CDR3 size: 16 residues. Germline lookup yields CDR1 MDHEN and CDR2 SYDVKM. The DNA for the CDR3 is TGTGCCAGCAGCTCAACAGGGGGCTATAATCTCAATGAGCAGTTCTTC. It yields the protein CASSSTGGYNLNEQFF. The full variable domain, its missing parts supplied by reference TRBV28 and TRBJ2-1, is DVKVTQSSRYLVKRTGEKVFLECVQDMDHENMFWYRQDPGLGLRLIYFSYDVKMKEKGDIPEGYSVSREKKERFSLILESASTNQTSMYLCASSSTGGYNLNEQFFGPGTRLTVL.